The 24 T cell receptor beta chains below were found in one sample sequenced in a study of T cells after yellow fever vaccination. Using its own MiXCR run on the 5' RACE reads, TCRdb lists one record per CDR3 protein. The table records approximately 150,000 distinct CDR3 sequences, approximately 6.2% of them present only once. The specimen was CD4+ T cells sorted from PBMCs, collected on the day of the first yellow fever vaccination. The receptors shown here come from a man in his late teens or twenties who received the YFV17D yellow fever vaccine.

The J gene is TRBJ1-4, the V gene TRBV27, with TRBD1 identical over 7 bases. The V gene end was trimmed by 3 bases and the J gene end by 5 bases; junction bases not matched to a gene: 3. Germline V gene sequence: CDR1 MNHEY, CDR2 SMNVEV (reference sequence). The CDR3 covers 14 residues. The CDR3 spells CASSLGQLNEKLFF. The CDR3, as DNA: TGTGCCAGCAGTTTGGGACAGCTAAATGAAAAACTGTTTTTT. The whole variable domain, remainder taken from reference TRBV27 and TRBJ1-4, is EAQVTQNPRYLITVTGKKLTVTCSQNMNHEYMSWYRQDPGLGLRQIYYSMNVEVTDKGDVPEGYKVSRKEKRNFPLILESPSPNQTSLYFCASSLGQLNEKLFFGSGTQLSVL.

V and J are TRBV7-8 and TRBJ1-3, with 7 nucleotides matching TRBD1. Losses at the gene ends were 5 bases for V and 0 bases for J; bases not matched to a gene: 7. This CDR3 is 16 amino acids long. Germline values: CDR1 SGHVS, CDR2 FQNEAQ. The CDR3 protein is CASSPWGQSSGNTIYF. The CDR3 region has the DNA TGTGCCAGCAGCCCCTGGGGACAGAGCTCTGGAAACACCATATATTTT.

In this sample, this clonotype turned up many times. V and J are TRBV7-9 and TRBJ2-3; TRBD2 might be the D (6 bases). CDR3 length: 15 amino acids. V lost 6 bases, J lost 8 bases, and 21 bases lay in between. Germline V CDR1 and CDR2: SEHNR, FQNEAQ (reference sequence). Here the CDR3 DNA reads TGTGCCAGCAGTCGAAATTCGCCAGGGAGGAGTACGCAGTATTTT. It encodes CASSRNSPGRSTQYF.

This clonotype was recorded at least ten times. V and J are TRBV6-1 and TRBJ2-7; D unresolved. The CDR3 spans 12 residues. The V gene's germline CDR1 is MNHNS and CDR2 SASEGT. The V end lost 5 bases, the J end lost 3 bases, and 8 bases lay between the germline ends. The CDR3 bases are TGTGCCAGCAGTATTTCCGGCTACGAGCAGTACGTC. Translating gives CASSISGYEQYV.

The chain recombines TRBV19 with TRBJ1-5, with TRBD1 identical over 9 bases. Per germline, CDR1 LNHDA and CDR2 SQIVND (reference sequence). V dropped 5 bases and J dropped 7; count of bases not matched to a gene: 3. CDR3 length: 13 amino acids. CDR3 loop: CASSPGQGQPQHF. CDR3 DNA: TGTGCCAGTAGTCCGGGACAGGGCCAGCCCCAGCATTTT.

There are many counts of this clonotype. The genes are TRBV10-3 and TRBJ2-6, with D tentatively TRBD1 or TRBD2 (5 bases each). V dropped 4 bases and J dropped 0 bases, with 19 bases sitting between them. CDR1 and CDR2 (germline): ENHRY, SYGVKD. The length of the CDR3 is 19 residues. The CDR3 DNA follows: TGTGCCATCAGTGGGGCTCCGGGACGTCGGAGCTCTGGGGCCAACGTCCTGACTTTC. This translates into CAISGAPGRRSSGANVLTF.

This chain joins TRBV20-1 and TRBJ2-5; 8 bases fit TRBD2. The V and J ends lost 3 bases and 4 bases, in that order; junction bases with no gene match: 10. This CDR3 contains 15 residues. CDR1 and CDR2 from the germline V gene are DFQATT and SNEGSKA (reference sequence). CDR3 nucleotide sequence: TGCAGTGCTAGTTTCGGGGGGGGGCTCAGAGAGACCCAGTACTTC. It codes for CSASFGGGLRETQYF.

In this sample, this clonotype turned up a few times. CDR3 protein: CASRSLAGGIDTQYF. CDR3 bases: TGTGCCAGCAGGTCACTAGCGGGGGGTATAGATACGCAGTATTTT. V is TRBV9 and J is TRBJ2-3; 12 nucleotides agree with TRBD2. CDR3 length: 15 residues. The V gene end was trimmed by 5 bases and the J gene end by 5 bases; junction bases not matched to a gene: 6. Germline-derived CDR1 and CDR2 are SGDLS and YYNGEE.

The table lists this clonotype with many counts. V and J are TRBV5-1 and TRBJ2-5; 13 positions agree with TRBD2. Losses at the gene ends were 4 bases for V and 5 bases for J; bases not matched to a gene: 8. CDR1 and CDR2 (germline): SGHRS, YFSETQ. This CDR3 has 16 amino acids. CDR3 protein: CASSRTSGGEGETQYF. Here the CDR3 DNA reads TGCGCCAGCAGCCGGACTAGCGGGGGTGAGGGGGAGACCCAGTACTTC. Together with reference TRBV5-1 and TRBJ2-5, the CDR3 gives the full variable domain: KAGVTQTPRYLIKTRGQQVTLSCSPISGHRSVSWYQQTPGQGLQFLFEYFSETQRNKGNFPGRFSGRQFSNSRSEMNVSTLELGDSALYLCASSRTSGGEGETQYFGPGTRLLVL.

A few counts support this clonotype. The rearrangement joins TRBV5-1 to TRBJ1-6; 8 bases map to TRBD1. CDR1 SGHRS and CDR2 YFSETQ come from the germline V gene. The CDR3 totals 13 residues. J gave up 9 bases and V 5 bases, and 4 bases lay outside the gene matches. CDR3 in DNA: TGCGCCAGCAGAGACGGACAGGGTTCACCCCTCCACTTT. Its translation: CASRDGQGSPLHF.

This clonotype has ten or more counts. CDR3 sequence: CAISESVRGGETQYF. The CDR3 nucleotides read TGTGCCATCAGTGAGTCCGTCAGGGGGGGAGAGACCCAGTACTTC. The V and J genes are TRBV10-3 and TRBJ2-5; D is possibly TRBD1 or TRBD2 (7 bases each). In germline, CDR1 is ENHRY, CDR2 SYGVKD. The CDR3 has 15 amino acids. Trimming left V 0 bases short and J 4 bases short, with 12 bases between.

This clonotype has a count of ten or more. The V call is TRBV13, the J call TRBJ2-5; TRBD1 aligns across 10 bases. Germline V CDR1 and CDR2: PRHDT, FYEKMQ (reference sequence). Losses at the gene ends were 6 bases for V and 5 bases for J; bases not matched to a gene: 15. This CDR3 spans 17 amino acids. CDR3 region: CASSEFLGTGVVETQYF. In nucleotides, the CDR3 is TGTGCCAGCAGTGAATTTCTCGGGACAGGGGTAGTGGAGACCCAGTACTTC.

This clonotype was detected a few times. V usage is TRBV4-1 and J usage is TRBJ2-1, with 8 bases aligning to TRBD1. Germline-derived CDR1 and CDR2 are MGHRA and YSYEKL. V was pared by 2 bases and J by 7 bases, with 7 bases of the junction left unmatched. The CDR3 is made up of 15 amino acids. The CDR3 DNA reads TGCGCCAGCAGCCAACCCAGGACAGGGCGGAATGAGCAGTTCTTC. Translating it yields CASSQPRTGRNEQFF.

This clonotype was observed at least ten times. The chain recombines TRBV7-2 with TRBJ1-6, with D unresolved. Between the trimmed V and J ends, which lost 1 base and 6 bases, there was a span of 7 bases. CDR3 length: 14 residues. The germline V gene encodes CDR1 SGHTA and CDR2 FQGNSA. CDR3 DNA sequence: TGTGCCAGCAGCTTAGGAACAATTAATTCACCCCTCCACTTT. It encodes CASSLGTINSPLHF.

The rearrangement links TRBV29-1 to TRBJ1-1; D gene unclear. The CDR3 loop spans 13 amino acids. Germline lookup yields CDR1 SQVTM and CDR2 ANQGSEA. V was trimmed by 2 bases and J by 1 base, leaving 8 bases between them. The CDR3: CSVENWGNTEAFF. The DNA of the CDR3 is TGCAGCGTTGAAAACTGGGGGAACACTGAAGCTTTCTTT. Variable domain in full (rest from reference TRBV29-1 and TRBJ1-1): SAVISQKPSRDICQRGTSLTIQCQVDSQVTMMFWYRQQPGQSLTLIATANQGSEATYESGFVIDKFPISRPNLTFSTLTVSNMSPEDSSIYLCSVENWGNTEAFFGQGTRLTVV.

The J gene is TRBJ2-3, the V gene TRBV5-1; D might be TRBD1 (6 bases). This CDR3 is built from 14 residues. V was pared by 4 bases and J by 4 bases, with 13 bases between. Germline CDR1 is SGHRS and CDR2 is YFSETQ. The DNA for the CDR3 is TGCGCCAGCAGCAACCTACAGGGCCCAGATACGCAGTATTTT. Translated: CASSNLQGPDTQYF.

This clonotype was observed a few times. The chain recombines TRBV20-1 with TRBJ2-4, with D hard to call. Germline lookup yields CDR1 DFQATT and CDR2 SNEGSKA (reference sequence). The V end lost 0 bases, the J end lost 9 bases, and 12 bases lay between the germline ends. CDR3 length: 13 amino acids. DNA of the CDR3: TGCAGTGCTAGAGATGAAGGTCTCGGCATTCAGTACTTC. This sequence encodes CSARDEGLGIQYF.

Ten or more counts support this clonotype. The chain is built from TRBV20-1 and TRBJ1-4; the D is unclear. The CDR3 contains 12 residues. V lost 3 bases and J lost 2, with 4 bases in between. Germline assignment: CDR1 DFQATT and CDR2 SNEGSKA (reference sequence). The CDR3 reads CSASLTNEKLFF. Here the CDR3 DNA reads TGCAGTGCTAGTCTGACTAATGAAAAACTGTTTTTT.

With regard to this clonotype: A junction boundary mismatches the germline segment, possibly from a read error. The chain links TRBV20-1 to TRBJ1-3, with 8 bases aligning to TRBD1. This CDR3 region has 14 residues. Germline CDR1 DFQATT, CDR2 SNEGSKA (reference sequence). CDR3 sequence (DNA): TGCAGTGCTGCCCCAGGGGGCTCTGGAATCACCATATATTTT. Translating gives CSAAPGGSGITIYF.

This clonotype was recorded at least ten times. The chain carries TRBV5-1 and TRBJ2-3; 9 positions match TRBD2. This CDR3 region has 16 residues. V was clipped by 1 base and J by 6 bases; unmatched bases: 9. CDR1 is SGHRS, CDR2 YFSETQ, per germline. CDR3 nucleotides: TGCGCCAGCAGCTTGTCCGTGGCGACTAGCGGTGATACGCAGTATTTT. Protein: CASSLSVATSGDTQYF. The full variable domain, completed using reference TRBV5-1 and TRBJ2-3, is KAGVTQTPRYLIKTRGQQVTLSCSPISGHRSVSWYQQTPGQGLQFLFEYFSETQRNKGNFPGRFSGRQFSNSRSEMNVSTLELGDSALYLCASSLSVATSGDTQYFGPGTRLTVL.

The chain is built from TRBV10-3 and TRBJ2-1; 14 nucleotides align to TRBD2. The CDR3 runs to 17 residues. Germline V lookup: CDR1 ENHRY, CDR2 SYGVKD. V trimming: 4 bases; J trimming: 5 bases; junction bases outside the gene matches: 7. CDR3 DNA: TGTGCCATCAGTGCCCGGACTAGCGGGGGGTCCGACAATGAGCAGTTCTTC. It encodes CAISARTSGGSDNEQFF.

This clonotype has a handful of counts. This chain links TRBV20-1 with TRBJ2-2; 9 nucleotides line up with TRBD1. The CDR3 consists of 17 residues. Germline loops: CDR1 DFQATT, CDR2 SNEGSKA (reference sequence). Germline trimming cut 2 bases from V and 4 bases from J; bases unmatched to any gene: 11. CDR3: CSARRSEGQGSTGELFF. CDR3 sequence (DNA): TGCAGTGCTAGAAGGTCGGAGGGACAGGGAAGCACCGGGGAGCTGTTTTTT.

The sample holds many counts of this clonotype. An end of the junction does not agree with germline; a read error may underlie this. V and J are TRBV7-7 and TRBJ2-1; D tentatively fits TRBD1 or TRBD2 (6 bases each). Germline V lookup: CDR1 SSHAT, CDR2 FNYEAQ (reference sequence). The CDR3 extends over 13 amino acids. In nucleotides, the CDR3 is TGTGCTAGCAGCTTTTCGGGGGCCAATGAGCAGTTCTTC. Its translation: CASSFSGANEQFF.

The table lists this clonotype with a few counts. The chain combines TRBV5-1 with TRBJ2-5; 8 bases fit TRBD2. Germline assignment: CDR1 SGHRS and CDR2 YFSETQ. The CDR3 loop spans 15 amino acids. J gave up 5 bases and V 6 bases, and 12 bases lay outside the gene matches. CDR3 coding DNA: TGCGCCAGCACCCCCGGCGGGGGGCAAGTGGAGACCCAGTACTTC. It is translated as CASTPGGGQVETQYF.